Here is one TCR beta chain with its context. Sequencing was performed with immunoSEQ multiplex PCR; in TCRdb, only in-frame clones are kept and a portion is missing. The repertoire holds some 49,000 clones, with about 93% as singletons. These data belong to a study of technical replicates of blood from a few donors. The CDR3 contains 12 residues. CDR1 is SGHVS, CDR2 FQNEAQ, per germline. Trimming cost V 2 bases and J 7 bases, with 8 bases left between them. This clonotype was obtained from a human donor in good health. Some clones in this sample may be carry-over from other donors' samples. The V gene is TRBV7-8, the J gene TRBJ2-5; TRBD2 might be the D (6 bases). What was sequenced was PBMCs. This CDR3 is CASSLSGVTQYF. DNA for the CDR3: TGTGCCAGCAGCTTATCGGGGGTGACCCAGTACTTC. Complete variable domain (other parts from reference TRBV7-8 and TRBJ2-5): GAGVSQSPRYKVAKRGQDVALRCDPISGHVSLFWYQQALGQGPEFLTYFQNEAQLDKSGLPSDRFFAERPEGSVSTLKIQRTQQEDSAVYLCASSLSGVTQYFGPGTRLLVL.